The clone carrying this TCR beta chain occurred once. The table came from immunoSEQ multiplex PCR; TCRdb's copy has only in-frame clones and leaves some out. This table holds around 97,000 clones, approximately 84% found once. This record comes from a study of blood T cell repertoires in COVID-19. As for the study in general: The samples span acute and convalescent COVID-19 from the United States, Italy and Spain.

Trimming removed 2 bases at V and 5 bases at J, with 13 bases between. The CDR3 contains 16 residues. Germline V lookup: CDR1 MNHNS, CDR2 SASEGT. The receptor was derived from a man aged 65 to 85 with acute or convalescent COVID-19. The chain couples TRBV6-1 to TRBJ1-6, with D tentatively TRBD1 (5 bases). Sequenced material: peripheral blood. CDR3 DNA sequence: TGTGCCAGCAGTGAACTCCGGAACAGGAATAATTCACCCCTCCACTTT. This encodes CASSELRNRNNSPLHF.